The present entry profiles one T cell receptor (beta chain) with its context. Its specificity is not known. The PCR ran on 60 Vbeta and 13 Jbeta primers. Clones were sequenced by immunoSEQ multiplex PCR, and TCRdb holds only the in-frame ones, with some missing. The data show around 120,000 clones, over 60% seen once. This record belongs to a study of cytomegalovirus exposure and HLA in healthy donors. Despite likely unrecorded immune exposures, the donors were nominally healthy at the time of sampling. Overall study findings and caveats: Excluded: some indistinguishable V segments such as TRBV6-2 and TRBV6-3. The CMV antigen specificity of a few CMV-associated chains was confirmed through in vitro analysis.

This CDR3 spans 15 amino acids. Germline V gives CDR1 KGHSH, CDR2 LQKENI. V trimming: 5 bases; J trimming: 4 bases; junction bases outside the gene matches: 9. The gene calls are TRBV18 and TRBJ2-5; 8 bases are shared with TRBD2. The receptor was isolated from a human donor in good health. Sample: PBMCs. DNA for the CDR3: TGTGCCAGCTCAATGTTAGCGGGGAGCAGAGAGACCCAGTACTTC. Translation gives CASSMLAGSRETQYF.